These 3 T cell receptor beta chains came from one sample sequenced in a study of T cell changes during pregnancy in multiple sclerosis. Here immunoSEQ multiplex PCR was the method, and the copy in TCRdb shows in-frame clones only, minus some. The sample comprises about 40,000 clones, 88% of which are singletons, and 5.2% rests with the top ten. Sequences were derived from peripheral blood, sampled in the first trimester of pregnancy. The receptor set was obtained from a female donor in good health, enrolled as a control in a pregnancy study.

This chain uses TRBV7-8 with TRBJ1-1; TRBD1 agrees at 9 bases. The germline CDR1 and CDR2 sequences are SGHVS and FQNEAQ. Losses at the gene ends were 5 bases for V and 0 bases for J; bases not matched to a gene: 4. The CDR3 extends over 15 amino acids. The DNA of the CDR3 is TGTGCCAGCAGCCCTGGGACAGGGCTGAACACTGAAGCTTTCTTT. Amino acid sequence: CASSPGTGLNTEAFF.

The chain combines TRBV4-1 with TRBJ2-3; TRBD1 aligns across 7 bases. Germline values: CDR1 MGHRA, CDR2 YSYEKL. Unmatched junction bases numbered 12, after V lost 3 bases and J lost 6 bases. The CDR3 runs to 16 residues. The CDR3 is CASSHSETGPRDTQYF. CDR3 in DNA: TGCGCCAGCAGCCACTCTGAGACAGGGCCAAGGGATACGCAGTATTTT.

This chain joins TRBV30 and TRBJ2-7; tentative D call: TRBD2 (5 bases). The V gene's germline CDR1 is GTSNPN and CDR2 SVGIG (reference sequence). Trimming shortened V by 0 bases and J by 5 bases, and 14 bases separated the two germline ends. The CDR3 spans 14 residues. The CDR3 loop reads CAWSVLRTLDEQYF. Here the CDR3 DNA reads TGTGCCTGGAGTGTACTAAGGACTTTAGACGAGCAGTACTTC.